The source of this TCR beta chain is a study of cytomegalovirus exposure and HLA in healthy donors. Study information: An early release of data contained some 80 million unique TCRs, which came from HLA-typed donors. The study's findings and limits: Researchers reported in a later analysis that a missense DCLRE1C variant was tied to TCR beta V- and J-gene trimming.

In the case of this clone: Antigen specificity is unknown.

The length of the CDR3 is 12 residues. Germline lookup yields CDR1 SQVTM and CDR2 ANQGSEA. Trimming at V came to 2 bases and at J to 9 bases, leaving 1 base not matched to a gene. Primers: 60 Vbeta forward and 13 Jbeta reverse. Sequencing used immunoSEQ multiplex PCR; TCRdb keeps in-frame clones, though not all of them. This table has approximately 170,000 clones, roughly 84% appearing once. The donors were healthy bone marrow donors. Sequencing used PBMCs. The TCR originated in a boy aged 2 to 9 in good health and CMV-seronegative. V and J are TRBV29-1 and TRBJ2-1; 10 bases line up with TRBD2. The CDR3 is CSVEKREGEQFF. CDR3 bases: TGCAGCGTTGAAAAGCGGGAGGGTGAGCAGTTCTTC.